The 13 T cell receptor beta chains below were found in one sample sequenced in a study of blood T cell repertoires in COVID-19. Only in-frame clones appear in the TCRdb table, and some are missing; sequencing was by immunoSEQ multiplex PCR. The sample includes nearly 250,000 clones, about 80% seen only once; the top ten take 1.9%. The sequenced sample consisted of peripheral blood. These receptor sequences come from a woman over 75 with acute or convalescent COVID-19.

The chain uses TRBV6-1 and TRBJ1-3, with 8 bases matching TRBD1. The CDR3 contains 16 residues. V gave up 4 bases and J gave up 0 bases; unmatched junction bases: 5. Germline CDR1 MNHNS, CDR2 SASEGT. The CDR3 is CASSADRAISGNTIYF. The CDR3 region has the DNA TGTGCCAGCAGTGCGGACAGGGCAATCTCTGGAAACACCATATATTTT.

This clone was seen only once. The V gene is TRBV6-1, the J gene TRBJ2-4, with 12 positions matching TRBD2. CDR1 and CDR2 (germline): MNHNS, SASEGT. V was pared by 5 bases and J by 6 bases, with 5 bases of the junction left unmatched. The CDR3 loop spans 15 amino acids. The CDR3 here is CASSPSGGERNIQYF. In DNA form, the CDR3 reads TGTGCCAGCAGTCCTAGCGGGGGGGAACGAAACATTCAGTACTTC.

The table lists this clone with a few counts. This sample also contains other DNA sequences that code for the same CDR3. The V and J genes are TRBV6-1 and TRBJ2-7; D ambiguous. The CDR3 has 12 amino acids. CDR1 is MNHNS, CDR2 SASEGT, per germline. With 2 bases removed from V and 4 bases from J, the gap between germline ends came to 6 bases. CDR3 DNA: TGTGCCAGCAGTGAATCCGGTTACGAGCAGTACTTC. Amino acids: CASSESGYEQYF.

This clone was recorded once. The CDR3 DNA sequence: TGTGCCAGCAGCTTGGGGACAGTGATCGAGCAGTACTTC. Residues: CASSLGTVIEQYF. The chain recombines TRBV5-5 with TRBJ2-7; tentative D call: TRBD1 (6 bases). The CDR3 contains 13 residues. Germline V CDR1 and CDR2: SGHKS, YYEKEE (reference sequence). The ends were cut back, 0 bases at V and 6 bases at J, with 10 bases in the middle. The whole variable domain, filled in from reference TRBV5-5 and TRBJ2-7, reads DAGVTQSPTHLIKTRGQQVTLRCSPISGHKSVSWYQQVLGQGPQFIFQYYEKEERGRGNFPDRFSARQFPNYSSELNVNALLLGDSALYLCASSLGTVIEQYFGPGTRLTVT.

V usage is TRBV5-8 and J usage is TRBJ1-2; TRBD1 aligns across 8 bases. Per germline, CDR1 SGHTS and CDR2 YDEGEE. Trimming removed 3 bases from V and 3 bases from J; junction bases left unmatched: 1. This CDR3 spans 13 amino acids. CDR3 DNA sequence: TGTGCCAGCAGCTCGGACAGGGACTATGGCTACACCTTC. As protein: CASSSDRDYGYTF.

V gene TRBV6-2 or TRBV6-3 combines with J gene TRBJ2-5; TRBD2 matches at 8 bases. The CDR3 contains 16 residues. Germline V gene data show CDR1 as MNHEY and CDR2 as SVGEGT. V lost 5 bases and J lost 1; bases outside the gene matches: 9. The CDR3 reads CASSTRGGGSQETQYF. The CDR3 bases are TGTGCCAGCAGTACGAGGGGCGGGGGGTCCCAAGAGACCCAGTACTTC.

The sample holds one count of this clone. J is TRBJ2-1 and V is TRBV24-1, with D unresolved. From germline, CDR1 is KGHDR and CDR2 SFDVKD. This CDR3 comprises 13 residues. Trimming cost V 5 bases and J 6 bases, with 10 bases left between them. The CDR3 DNA is TGTGCCACCAGTGGCACCTTCGGCAATGAGCAGTTCTTC. The encoded protein is CATSGTFGNEQFF.

A single count supports this clone. This chain uses TRBV7-9 with TRBJ2-1; 15 bases align to TRBD2. This CDR3 contains 15 residues. Unmatched junction bases numbered 5, after V lost 5 bases and J lost 9 bases. Germline lookup yields CDR1 SEHNR and CDR2 FQNEAQ (reference sequence). CDR3: CASSRTSGRAFEQFF. CDR3 nucleotides: TGTGCCAGCAGCCGGACTAGCGGGAGGGCCTTTGAGCAGTTCTTC. The variable domain in full, completed from reference TRBV7-9 and TRBJ2-1, reads DTGVSQNPRHKITKRGQNVTFRCDPISEHNRLYWYRQTLGQGPEFLTYFQNEAQLEKSRLLSDRFSAERPKGSFSTLEIQRTEQGDSAMYLCASSRTSGRAFEQFFGPGTRLTVL.

The CDR3 DNA reads TGCGCCAGCAGCCGAGAAGCTGGGGCCAACGTCCTGACTTTC. It yields the protein CASSREAGANVLTF. The chain recombines TRBV5-1 with TRBJ2-6; D is ambiguous. The V end lost 4 bases, the J end lost 2 bases, and 7 bases lay between the germline ends. The CDR3 length is 14 residues. The germline V gene encodes CDR1 SGHRS and CDR2 YFSETQ. The full variable domain, completed using reference TRBV5-1 and TRBJ2-6, is KAGVTQTPRYLIKTRGQQVTLSCSPISGHRSVSWYQQTPGQGLQFLFEYFSETQRNKGNFPGRFSGRQFSNSRSEMNVSTLELGDSALYLCASSREAGANVLTFGAGSRLTVL.

The chain recombines TRBV6-2 or TRBV6-3 with TRBJ2-1, with a weak D call TRBD2 (5 bases). Trimming shortened V by 2 bases and J by 3 bases, and 8 bases separated the two germline ends. Germline values: CDR1 MNHEY, CDR2 SVGEGT. This CDR3 has 14 amino acids. CDR3 DNA: TGTGCCAGCAGTTACGGCGGGTTCTACAATGAGCAGTTCTTC. Its protein product is CASSYGGFYNEQFF.

This clone was detected only a few times. The chain carries TRBV19 and TRBJ1-2; TRBD1 agrees at 9 bases. The germline gives CDR1 LNHDA, CDR2 SQIVND (reference sequence). V was clipped by 4 bases and J by 4 bases; unmatched bases: 7. The length of the CDR3 is 15 residues. CDR3 in amino acids: CASSRTGQGSYGYTF. The CDR3 region has the DNA TGTGCCAGTAGTAGGACGGGACAGGGATCCTATGGCTACACCTTC.

The chain is built from TRBV6-5 and TRBJ1-1; 7 nucleotides align to TRBD1. Trimming cost V 11 bases and J 4 bases; bases outside gene matches: 13. The CDR3 spans 14 residues. Germline V gene sequence: CDR1 MNHEY, CDR2 SVGAGI. The CDR3 DNA sequence: TGTGCCTCCGCATCCCAGGGGGAAGTCACTGAAGCTTTCTTT. Protein: CASASQGEVTEAFF.

The genes are TRBV28 and TRBJ1-4, with no clear D. Germline V CDR1 and CDR2: MDHEN, SYDVKM. Trimming took 5 bases from V and 5 from J, leaving 3 bases between them. This CDR3 region has 11 residues. CDR3 residues: CASSQNEKLFF. CDR3 DNA: TGTGCCAGCAGTCAAAATGAAAAACTGTTTTTT.